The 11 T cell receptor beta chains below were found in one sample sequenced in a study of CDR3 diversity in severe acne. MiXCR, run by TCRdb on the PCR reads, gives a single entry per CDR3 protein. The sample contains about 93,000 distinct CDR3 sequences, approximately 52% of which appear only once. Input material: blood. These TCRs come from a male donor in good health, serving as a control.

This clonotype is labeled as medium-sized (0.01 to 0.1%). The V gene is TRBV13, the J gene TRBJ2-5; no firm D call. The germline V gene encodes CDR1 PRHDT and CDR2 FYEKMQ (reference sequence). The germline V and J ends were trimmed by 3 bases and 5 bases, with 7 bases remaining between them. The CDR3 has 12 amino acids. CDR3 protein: CASSFYSETQYF. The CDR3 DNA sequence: TGTGCCAGCAGCTTTTACTCGGAGACCCAGTACTTC. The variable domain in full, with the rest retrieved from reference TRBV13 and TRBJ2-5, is AAGVIQSPRHLIKEKRETATLKCYPIPRHDTVYWYQQGPGQDPQFLISFYEKMQSDKGSIPDRFSAQQFSDYHSELNMSSLELGDSALYFCASSFYSETQYFGPGTRLLVL.

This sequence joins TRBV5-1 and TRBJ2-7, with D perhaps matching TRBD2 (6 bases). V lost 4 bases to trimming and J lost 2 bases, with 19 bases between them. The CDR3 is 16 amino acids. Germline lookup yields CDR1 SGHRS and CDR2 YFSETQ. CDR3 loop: CASSLGGGTKTYEQYF. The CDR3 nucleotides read TGCGCCAGCAGCCTGGGTGGGGGGACCAAAACCTACGAGCAGTACTTC.

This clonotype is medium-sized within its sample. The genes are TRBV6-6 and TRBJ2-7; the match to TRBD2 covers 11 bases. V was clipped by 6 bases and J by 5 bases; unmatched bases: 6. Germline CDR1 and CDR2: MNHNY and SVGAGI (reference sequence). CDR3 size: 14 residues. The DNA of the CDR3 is TGTGCCAGCAGCACAACTAGCGGGAGAGACGAGCAGTACTTC. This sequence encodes CASSTTSGRDEQYF.

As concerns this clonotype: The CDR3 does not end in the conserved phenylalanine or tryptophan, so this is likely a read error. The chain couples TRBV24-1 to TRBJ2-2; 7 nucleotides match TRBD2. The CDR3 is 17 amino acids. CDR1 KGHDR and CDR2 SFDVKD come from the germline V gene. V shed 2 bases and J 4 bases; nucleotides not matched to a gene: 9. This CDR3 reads CATSDSPSGTVTGELFV. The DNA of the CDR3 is TGTGCCACCAGTGATTCGCCAAGCGGGACGGTCACCGGGGAGCTGTTTGTT.

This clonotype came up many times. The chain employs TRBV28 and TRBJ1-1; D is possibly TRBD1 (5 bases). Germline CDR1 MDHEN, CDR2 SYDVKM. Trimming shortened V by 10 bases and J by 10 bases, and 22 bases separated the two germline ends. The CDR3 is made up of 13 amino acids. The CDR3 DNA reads TGTGCCACCGAAAGCGGGGAGGGGTTGGTAGCTTTCTTT. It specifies CATESGEGLVAFF.

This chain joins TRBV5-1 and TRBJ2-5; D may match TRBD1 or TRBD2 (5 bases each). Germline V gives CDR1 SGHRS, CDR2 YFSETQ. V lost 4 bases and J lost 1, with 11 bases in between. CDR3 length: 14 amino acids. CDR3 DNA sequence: TGCGCCAGCAGCGTGGGGGATTCCCAAGAGACCCAGTACTTC. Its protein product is CASSVGDSQETQYF. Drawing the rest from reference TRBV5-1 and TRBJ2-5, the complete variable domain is KAGVTQTPRYLIKTRGQQVTLSCSPISGHRSVSWYQQTPGQGLQFLFEYFSETQRNKGNFPGRFSGRQFSNSRSEMNVSTLELGDSALYLCASSVGDSQETQYFGPGTRLLVL.

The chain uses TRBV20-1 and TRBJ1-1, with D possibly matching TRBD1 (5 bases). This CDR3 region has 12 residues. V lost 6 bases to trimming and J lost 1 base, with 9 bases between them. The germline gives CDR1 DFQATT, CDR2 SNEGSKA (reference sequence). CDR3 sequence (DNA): TGCAGTGCCCCAGGGCGGAACACTGAAGCTTTCTTT. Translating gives CSAPGRNTEAFF.

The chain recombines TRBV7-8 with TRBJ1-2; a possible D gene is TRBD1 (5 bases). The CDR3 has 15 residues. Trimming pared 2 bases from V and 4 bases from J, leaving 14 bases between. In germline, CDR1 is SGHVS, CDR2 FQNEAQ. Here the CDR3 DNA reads TGTGCCAGCAGCTTATCGCCCGGGACCCCCTATGGCTACACCTTC. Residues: CASSLSPGTPYGYTF.

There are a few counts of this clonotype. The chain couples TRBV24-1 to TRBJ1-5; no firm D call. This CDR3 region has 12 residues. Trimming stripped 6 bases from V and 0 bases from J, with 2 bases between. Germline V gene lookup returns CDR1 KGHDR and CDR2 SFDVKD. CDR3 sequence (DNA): TGTGCCACCAGTTTTAGCAATCAGCCCCAGCATTTT. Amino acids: CATSFSNQPQHF.

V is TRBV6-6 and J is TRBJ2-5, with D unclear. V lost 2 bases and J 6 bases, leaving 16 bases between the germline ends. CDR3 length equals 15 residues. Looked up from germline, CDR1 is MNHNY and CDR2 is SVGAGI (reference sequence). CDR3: CASSYVPSDYQTQYF. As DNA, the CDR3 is TGTGCCAGCAGTTACGTGCCTAGTGATTATCAGACCCAGTACTTC.

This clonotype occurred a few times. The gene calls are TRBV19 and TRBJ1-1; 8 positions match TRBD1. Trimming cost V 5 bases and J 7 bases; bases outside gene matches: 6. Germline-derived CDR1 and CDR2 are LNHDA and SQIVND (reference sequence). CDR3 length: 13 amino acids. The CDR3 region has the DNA TGTGCCAGTAGTGGACAGGGCTGGGGTGAAGCTTTCTTT. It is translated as CASSGQGWGEAFF.